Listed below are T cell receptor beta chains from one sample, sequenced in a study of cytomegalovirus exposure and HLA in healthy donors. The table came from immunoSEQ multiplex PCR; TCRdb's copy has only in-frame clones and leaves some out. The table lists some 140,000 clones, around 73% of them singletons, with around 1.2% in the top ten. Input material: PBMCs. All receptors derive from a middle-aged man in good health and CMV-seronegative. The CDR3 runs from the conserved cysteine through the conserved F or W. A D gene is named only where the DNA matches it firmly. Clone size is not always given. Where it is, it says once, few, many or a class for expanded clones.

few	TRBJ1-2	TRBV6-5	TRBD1	TGTGCCAGCAGTCCGTACGGACAGGGGATCTATGGCTACACCTTC	CASSPYGQGIYGYTF
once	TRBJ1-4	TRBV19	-	TGTGCCAGTAGCAGACAGGCGCCTAATGAAAAACTGTTTTTT	CASSRQAPNEKLFF
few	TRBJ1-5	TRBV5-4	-	TGTGCCAGCAGCTTGGGGTCAGGGGGCAATCAGCCCCAGCATTTT	CASSLGSGGNQPQHF
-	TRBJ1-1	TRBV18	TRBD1	TGTGCCAGCTCACCTTCAGGGGGTGAAACTGAAGCTTTCTTT	CASSPSGGETEAFF
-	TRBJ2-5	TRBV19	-	TGTGCCAGTAGTATGGAGTTTGGGAGCCAGTACTTC	CASSMEFGSQYF
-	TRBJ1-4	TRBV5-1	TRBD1	TGCGCCAGCAGGCTCCAGGGGGGAGTGGAGGAAAAACTGTTTTTT	CASRLQGGVEEKLFF
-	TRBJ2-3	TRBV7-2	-	TGTGCCAGCAGCAGAGATGGTTGGGGCGCAGATACGCAGTATTTT	CASSRDGWGADTQYF
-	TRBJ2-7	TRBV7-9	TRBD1	TGTGCCAGCAGCCCACGGGACAGTTTCACCTACGAGCAGTACTTC	CASSPRDSFTYEQYF
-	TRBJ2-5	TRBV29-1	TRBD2	TGCAGCGTTAGGAAGCGGGAGTACCAAGAGACCCAGTACTTC	CSVRKREYQETQYF
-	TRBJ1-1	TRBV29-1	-	TGCAGCGTTGACCGGGGGATAACTGAAGCTTTCTTT	CSVDRGITEAFF
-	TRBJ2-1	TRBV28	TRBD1	TGTGCCAGCAGAGCGGACAGGGTATACAATGAGCAGTTCTTC	CASRADRVYNEQFF
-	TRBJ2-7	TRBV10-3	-	TGTGCCATCAGAGAGTATCAGGGTACCGAGCAGTACTTC	CAIREYQGTEQYF
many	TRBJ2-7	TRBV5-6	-	TGTGCCAGCAGCTTCAGGGCCCCGAGCTCCTACGAGCAGTACTTC	CASSFRAPSSYEQYF
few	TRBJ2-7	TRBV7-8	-	TGTGCCAGCAGCTTCGGGGGATCCTACGAGCAGTACTTC	CASSFGGSYEQYF
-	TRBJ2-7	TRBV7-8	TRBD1	TGTGCCAGCAGCTTAGGACAGGGGGGCGGCGAGCAGTACTTC	CASSLGQGGGEQYF
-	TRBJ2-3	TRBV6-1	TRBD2	TGTGCCAGCAGTGAAGAAACTAGCGGACTCACAGATACGCAGTATTTT	CASSEETSGLTDTQYF
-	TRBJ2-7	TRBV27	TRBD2	TGTGCCGCGGGGGAGCCGCCGACCTACGAGCAGTACTTC	CAAGEPPTYEQYF
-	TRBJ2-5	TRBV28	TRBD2	TGTGCCAGCAGTGGGCTAGGGGCGGGAGAAGAGACCCAGTACTTC	CASSGLGAGEETQYF
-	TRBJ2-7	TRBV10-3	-	TGTGCCATCAGTGAGTGGGGGGACGCGTACGAGCAGTACTTC	CAISEWGDAYEQYF
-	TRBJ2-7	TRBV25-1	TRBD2	TGTGCCAGCAGTGGAAGGGTACTAGCTGGGGGGAGGGACGAGCAGTACTTC	CASSGRVLAGGRDEQYF
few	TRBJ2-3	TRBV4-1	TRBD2	TGCGCCAGCAGCCAAACCGGGAGGGCCTCAGATACGCAGTATTTT	CASSQTGRASDTQYF
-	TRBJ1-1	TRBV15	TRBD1	TGTGCCACCTGTCGGGACAGGGGGCTTGGTGAAGCTTTCTTT	CATCRDRGLGEAFF
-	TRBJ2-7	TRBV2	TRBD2	TGTGCCAGCAGAAAGCTAGCGGGTGGTGGAGAGCAGTACTTC	CASRKLAGGGEQYF
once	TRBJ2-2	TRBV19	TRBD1	TGTGCCAGTAGTCCAGCGGACAGGGTCAACACCGGGGAGCTGTTTTTT	CASSPADRVNTGELFF
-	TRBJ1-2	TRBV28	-	TGTGCCAGCAGATTGTCCCGGGGCTACACCTTC	CASRLSRGYTF
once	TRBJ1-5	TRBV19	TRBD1	TGTGCCAGTAGTGTTGGGACAGGCCGCAATCAGCCCCAGCATTTT	CASSVGTGRNQPQHF
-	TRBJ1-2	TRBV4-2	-	TGTGCCAGCAGCCTAGACCTTCAGGGGATCTATGGCTACACCTTC	CASSLDLQGIYGYTF
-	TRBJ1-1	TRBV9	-	TGTGCCAGCAGCGTAGGCGGGACTCCGACTGAAGCTTTCTTT	CASSVGGTPTEAFF
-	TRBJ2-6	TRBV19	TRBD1	TGTGCCAGCACGGACAGGGGGCGAACTTCTGGGGCCAACGTCCTGACTTTC	CASTDRGRTSGANVLTF
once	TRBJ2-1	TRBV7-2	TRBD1	TGTGCCAGCAGTCGGACAGGGGCTAATGAGCAGTTCTTC	CASSRTGANEQFF
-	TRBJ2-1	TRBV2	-	TGTGCCAGCAGTGAAAGGCGGGCAGGGGACAATGAGCAGTTCTTC	CASSERRAGDNEQFF
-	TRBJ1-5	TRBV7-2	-	TGTGCCAGCAGCGGGGGAGGGAGCAATCAGCCCCAGCATTTT	CASSGGGSNQPQHF
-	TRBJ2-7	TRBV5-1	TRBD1	TGCGCCAGCAGCCCGAGGACAGGGGCCTACGAGCAGTACTTC	CASSPRTGAYEQYF
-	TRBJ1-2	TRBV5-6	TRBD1	TGTGCCAGCAGCTCCGGGACAGAGACTGGCTACACCTTC	CASSSGTETGYTF
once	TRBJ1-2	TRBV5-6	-	TGTGCCAGCAGCTTTTCGTCCTATGGCTACACCTTC	CASSFSSYGYTF
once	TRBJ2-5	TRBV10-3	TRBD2	TGTGCCATCAGCCGGACTAGCGGGTACCAAGAGACCCAGTACTTC	CAISRTSGYQETQYF
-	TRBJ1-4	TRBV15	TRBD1	TGTGCCACCAGCGAGGGGACAGGGGGAGGTGAAAAACTGTTTTTT	CATSEGTGGGEKLFF
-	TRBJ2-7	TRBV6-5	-	TGTGCCAGCAGTTACACAGGGAACGAGCAGTACTTC	CASSYTGNEQYF
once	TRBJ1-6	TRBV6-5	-	TGTGCCAGCAGTTACTCGAGGAAGATCAGTTCACCCCTCCACTTT	CASSYSRKISSPLHF
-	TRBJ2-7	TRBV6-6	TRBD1	TGTGCCAGCAGTCTACCCCTGACAGGGCAGTACGAGCAGTACTTC	CASSLPLTGQYEQYF
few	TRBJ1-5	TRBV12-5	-	TGTGCTAGTCCCGGGGGGACGATAGACAATCAGCCCCAGCATTTT	CASPGGTIDNQPQHF
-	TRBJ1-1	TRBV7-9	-	TGTGCCAGCAGCTTTCTCCGGGGGGACACTGAAGCTTTCTTT	CASSFLRGDTEAFF